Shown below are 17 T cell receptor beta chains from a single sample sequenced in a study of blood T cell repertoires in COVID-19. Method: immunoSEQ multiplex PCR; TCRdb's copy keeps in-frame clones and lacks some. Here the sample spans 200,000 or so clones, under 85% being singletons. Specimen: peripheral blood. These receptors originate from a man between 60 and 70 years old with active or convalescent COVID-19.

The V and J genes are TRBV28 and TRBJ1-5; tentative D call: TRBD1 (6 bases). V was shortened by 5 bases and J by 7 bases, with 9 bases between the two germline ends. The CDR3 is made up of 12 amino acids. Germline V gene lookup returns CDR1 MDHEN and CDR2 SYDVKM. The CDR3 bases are TGTGCCAGCAGTATTGGGGGCCAGCCCCAGCATTTT. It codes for CASSIGGQPQHF. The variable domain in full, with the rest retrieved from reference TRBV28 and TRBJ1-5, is DVKVTQSSRYLVKRTGEKVFLECVQDMDHENMFWYRQDPGLGLRLIYFSYDVKMKEKGDIPEGYSVSREKKERFSLILESASTNQTSMYLCASSIGGQPQHFGDGTRLSIL.

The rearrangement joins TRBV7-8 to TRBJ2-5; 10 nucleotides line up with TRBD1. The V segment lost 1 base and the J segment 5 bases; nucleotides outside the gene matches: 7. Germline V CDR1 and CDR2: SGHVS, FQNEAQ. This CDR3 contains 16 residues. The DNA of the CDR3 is TGTGCCAGCAGCTTAGGACCGGGACAGGGGTTGGAGACCCAGTACTTC. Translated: CASSLGPGQGLETQYF. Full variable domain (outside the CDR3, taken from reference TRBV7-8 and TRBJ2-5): GAGVSQSPRYKVAKRGQDVALRCDPISGHVSLFWYQQALGQGPEFLTYFQNEAQLDKSGLPSDRFFAERPEGSVSTLKIQRTQQEDSAVYLCASSLGPGQGLETQYFGPGTRLLVL.

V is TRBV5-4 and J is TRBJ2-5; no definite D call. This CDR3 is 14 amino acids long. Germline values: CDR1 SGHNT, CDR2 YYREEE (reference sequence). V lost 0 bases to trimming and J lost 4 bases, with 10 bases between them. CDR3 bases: TGTGCCAGCAGCTTGGAGCCCGCTACAGAGACCCAGTACTTC. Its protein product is CASSLEPATETQYF.

CDR3 amino acids: CSVETVSYNEQFF. The CDR3 DNA sequence: TGCAGCGTTGAGACAGTGTCCTACAATGAGCAGTTCTTC. The V and J genes are TRBV29-1 and TRBJ2-1; possibly TRBD1 for D (5 bases). Germline V gene lookup returns CDR1 SQVTM and CDR2 ANQGSEA. The CDR3 covers 13 residues. V lost 3 bases, J lost 1 base, and 7 bases lay in between.

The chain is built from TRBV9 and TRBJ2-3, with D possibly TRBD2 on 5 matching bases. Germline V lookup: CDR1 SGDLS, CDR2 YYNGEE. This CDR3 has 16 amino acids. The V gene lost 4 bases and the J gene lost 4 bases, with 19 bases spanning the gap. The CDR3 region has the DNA TGTGCCAGCAGCCCTCGGTGGACTCCCCTCTCAGATACGCAGTATTTT. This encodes CASSPRWTPLSDTQYF.

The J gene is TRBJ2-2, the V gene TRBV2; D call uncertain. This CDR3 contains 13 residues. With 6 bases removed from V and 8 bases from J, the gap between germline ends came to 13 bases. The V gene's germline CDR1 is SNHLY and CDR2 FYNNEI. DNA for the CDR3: TGTGCCAGCAGGCCCCAGGTTACTGGGGAGCTGTTTTTT. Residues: CASRPQVTGELFF.

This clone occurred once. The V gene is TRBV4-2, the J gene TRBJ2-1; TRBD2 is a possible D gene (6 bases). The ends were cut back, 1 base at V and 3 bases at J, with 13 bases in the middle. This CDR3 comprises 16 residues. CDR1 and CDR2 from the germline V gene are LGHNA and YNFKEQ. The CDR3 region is CASSQGPREHYNEQFF. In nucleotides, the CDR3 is TGTGCCAGCAGCCAAGGCCCCCGGGAGCACTACAATGAGCAGTTCTTC.

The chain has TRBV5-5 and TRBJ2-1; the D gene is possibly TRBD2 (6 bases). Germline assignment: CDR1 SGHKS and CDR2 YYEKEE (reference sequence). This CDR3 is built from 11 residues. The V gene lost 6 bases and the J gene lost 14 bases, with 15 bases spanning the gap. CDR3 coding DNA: TGTGCCAGCACCCCGGGGGTATGGGAGTTCTTC. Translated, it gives CASTPGVWEFF.

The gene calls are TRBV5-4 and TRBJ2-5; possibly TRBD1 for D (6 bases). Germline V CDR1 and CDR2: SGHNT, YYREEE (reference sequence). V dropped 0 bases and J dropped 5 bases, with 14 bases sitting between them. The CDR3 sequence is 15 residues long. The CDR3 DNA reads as TGTGCCAGCAGCTTGGGTAACAGGGTACAGGAGACCCAGTACTTC. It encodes CASSLGNRVQETQYF.

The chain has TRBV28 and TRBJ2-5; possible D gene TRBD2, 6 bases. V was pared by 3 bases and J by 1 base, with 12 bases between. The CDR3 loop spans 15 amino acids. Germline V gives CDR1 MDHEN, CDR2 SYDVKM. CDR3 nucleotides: TGTGCCAGCAGTTTCTTGGGACTCACCCAAGAGACCCAGTACTTC. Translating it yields CASSFLGLTQETQYF.

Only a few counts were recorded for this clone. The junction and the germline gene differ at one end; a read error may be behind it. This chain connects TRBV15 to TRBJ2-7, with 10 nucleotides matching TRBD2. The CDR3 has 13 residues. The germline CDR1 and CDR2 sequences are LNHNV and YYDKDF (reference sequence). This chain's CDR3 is CATSRDTWGLARF. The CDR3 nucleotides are TGTGCCACCAGCAGAGATACCTGGGGACTAGCGAGGTTC.

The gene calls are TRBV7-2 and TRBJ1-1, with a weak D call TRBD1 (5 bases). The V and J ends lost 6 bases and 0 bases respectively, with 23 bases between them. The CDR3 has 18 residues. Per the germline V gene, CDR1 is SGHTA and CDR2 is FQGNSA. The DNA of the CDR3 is TGTGCCAGCAGGTCGCCGGGGAGGGCCGGGGCGTTGAACACTGAAGCTTTCTTT. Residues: CASRSPGRAGALNTEAFF.

CDR3 in amino acids: CASSLRTGNTEAFF. The CDR3, as DNA: TGCGCCAGCAGCTTAAGGACAGGAAACACTGAAGCTTTCTTT. V usage is TRBV5-1 and J usage is TRBJ1-1; 7 positions agree with TRBD1. V lost 2 bases, J lost 2 bases, and 3 bases stayed unmatched. The CDR3 runs 14 residues. Germline loops: CDR1 SGHRS, CDR2 YFSETQ.

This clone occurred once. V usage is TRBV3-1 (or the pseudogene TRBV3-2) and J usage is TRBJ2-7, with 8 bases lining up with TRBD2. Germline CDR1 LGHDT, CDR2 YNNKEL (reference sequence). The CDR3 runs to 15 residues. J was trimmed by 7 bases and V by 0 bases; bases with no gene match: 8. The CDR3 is CASSQEWSGSSEQYF. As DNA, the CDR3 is TGTGCCAGCAGCCAAGAATGGAGCGGGAGTTCTGAGCAGTACTTC.

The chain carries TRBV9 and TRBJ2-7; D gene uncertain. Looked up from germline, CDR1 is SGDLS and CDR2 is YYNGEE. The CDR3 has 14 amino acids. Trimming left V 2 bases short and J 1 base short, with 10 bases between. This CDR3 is CASSVQASSYEQYF. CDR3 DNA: TGTGCCAGCAGCGTTCAGGCATCGTCCTACGAGCAGTACTTC.

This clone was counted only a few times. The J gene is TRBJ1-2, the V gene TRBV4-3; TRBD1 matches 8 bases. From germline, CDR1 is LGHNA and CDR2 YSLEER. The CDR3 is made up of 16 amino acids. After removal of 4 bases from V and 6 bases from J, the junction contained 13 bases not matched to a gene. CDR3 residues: CASSRRLTGGYDGYTF. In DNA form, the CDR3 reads TGCGCCAGCAGCCGAAGGCTCACAGGGGGGTATGATGGCTACACCTTC.

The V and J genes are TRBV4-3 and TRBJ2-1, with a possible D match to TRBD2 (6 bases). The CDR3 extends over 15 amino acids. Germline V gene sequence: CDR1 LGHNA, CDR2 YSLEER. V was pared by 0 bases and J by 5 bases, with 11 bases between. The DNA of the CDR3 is TGCGCCAGCAGCCAAGAGGCGAGACTAGACAATGAGCAGTTCTTC. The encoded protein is CASSQEARLDNEQFF.